This T cell receptor (beta chain) was recorded in a study of T cell responses to AZD1222 COVID-19 vaccine. Study-wide points: Repertoire collection took place solely once the T cell response had peaked. Clonal diversity was possibly underestimated; the donors were predominantly white British and more often female.

Assay: immunoSEQ multiplex PCR; the TCRdb copy retains only in-frame clones and omits some. The table includes roughly 150,000 clones, roughly 85% detected once. Points on this clone: Its antigen is undetermined.

It was second doses at about 4 or about 12 weeks that were pooled. The receptor comes from an adult who received the AZD1222 COVID-19 vaccine. This specimen consisted of peripheral blood, obtained 28 days after the second AZD1222 dose.

The CDR3 DNA follows: TGCGCCAGCGGGAAGGGGGCCAATTCACCCCTCCACTTT. Encoded protein: CASGKGANSPLHF. The V gene is TRBV4-3, the J gene TRBJ1-6; 7 nucleotides line up with TRBD1. CDR1 and CDR2 from the germline V gene are LGHNA and YSLEER. This CDR3 comprises 13 residues. V lost 8 bases, J lost 7 bases, and 5 bases stayed unmatched.